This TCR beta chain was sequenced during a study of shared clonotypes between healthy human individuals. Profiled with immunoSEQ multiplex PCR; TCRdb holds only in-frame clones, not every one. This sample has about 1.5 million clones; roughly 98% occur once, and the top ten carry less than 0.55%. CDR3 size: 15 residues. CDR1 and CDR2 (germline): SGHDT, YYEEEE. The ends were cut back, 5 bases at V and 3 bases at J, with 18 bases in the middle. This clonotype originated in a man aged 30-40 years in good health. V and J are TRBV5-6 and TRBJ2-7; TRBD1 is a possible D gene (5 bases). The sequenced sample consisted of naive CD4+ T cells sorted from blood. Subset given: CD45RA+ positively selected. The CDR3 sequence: CASSSRARASYEQYF. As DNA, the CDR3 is TGTGCCAGCAGTTCCCGGGCCAGGGCTAGCTACGAGCAGTACTTC.